A selection of T cell receptor beta chains follows, all from one sample in a study of T cell responses to AZD1222 COVID-19 vaccine. The protocol was immunoSEQ multiplex PCR, while the TCRdb copy is restricted to in-frame clones and leaves out a portion. The table has about 170,000 clones, around 90% seen once. Sequenced material: peripheral blood, taken 28 days after the second AZD1222 dose. The receptors derive from an adult who received the AZD1222 COVID-19 vaccine. Each CDR3 is given with its conserved first and last residue. A D gene is named only where the DNA matches it firmly. A row's size may be missing; if present it is once, few, many or a size class.

clone_size: .; d_call: .; v_call: TRBV6-5; j_call: TRBJ2-5; cdr3_aa: CASSNSETQYF; cdr3_nt: TGTGCCAGCAGTAACAGCGAGACCCAGTACTTC
clone_size: .; d_call: TRBD1; v_call: TRBV19; j_call: TRBJ1-1; cdr3_aa: CASSIQGAVNTEAFF; cdr3_nt: TGTGCCAGTAGTATTCAGGGGGCTGTGAACACTGAAGCTTTCTTT
clone_size: .; d_call: .; v_call: TRBV27; j_call: TRBJ1-5; cdr3_aa: CASSPSGSISNQPQHF; cdr3_nt: TGTGCCAGCAGTCCCAGCGGTAGTATTAGCAATCAGCCCCAGCATTTT
clone_size: few; d_call: TRBD1; v_call: TRBV30; j_call: TRBJ1-2; cdr3_aa: CAWSAQQGSGYTF; cdr3_nt: TGTGCCTGGAGTGCCCAACAGGGGAGTGGCTACACCTTC
clone_size: .; d_call: .; v_call: TRBV19; j_call: TRBJ2-7; cdr3_aa: CASMSGTYEQYF; cdr3_nt: TGTGCCAGTATGTCCGGGACCTACGAGCAGTACTTC
clone_size: .; d_call: .; v_call: TRBV5-6; j_call: TRBJ2-1; cdr3_aa: CASSVGPNNNEQFF; cdr3_nt: TGTGCCAGCAGCGTGGGACCGAATAACAATGAGCAGTTCTTC
clone_size: .; d_call: .; v_call: TRBV3-1/TRBV3-2; j_call: TRBJ1-5; cdr3_aa: CASSGVDQPQHF; cdr3_nt: TGTGCCAGCAGCGGGGTCGACCAGCCCCAGCATTTT
clone_size: .; d_call: TRBD2; v_call: TRBV6-6; j_call: TRBJ2-3; cdr3_aa: CASSPMSLAVHTDTQYF; cdr3_nt: TGTGCCAGCAGTCCCATGTCACTAGCGGTACACACAGATACGCAGTATTTT
clone_size: .; d_call: TRBD2; v_call: TRBV5-4; j_call: TRBJ2-3; cdr3_aa: CASSNLLAGGSTDTQYF; cdr3_nt: TGTGCCAGCAGCAACCTTCTAGCGGGGGGGAGCACAGATACGCAGTATTTT
clone_size: .; d_call: .; v_call: TRBV9; j_call: TRBJ1-4; cdr3_aa: CASSVGAGNEKLFF; cdr3_nt: TGTGCCAGCAGCGTAGGGGCAGGTAATGAAAAACTGTTTTTT
clone_size: .; d_call: .; v_call: TRBV18; j_call: TRBJ2-7; cdr3_aa: CASSPQDSYEQYF; cdr3_nt: TGTGCCAGCTCACCACAGGACAGCTACGAGCAGTACTTC